Given below is one T cell receptor (beta chain) in context. Per germline, CDR1 SGHKS and CDR2 YYEKEE (reference sequence). The CDR3 is 15 amino acids. V trimming: 4 bases; J trimming: 6 bases; junction bases outside the gene matches: 8. This entry belongs to a study of blood T cell repertoires in COVID-19. Study at large: Sites across the United States, Italy and Spain contributed samples from acute and convalescent COVID-19. T cells, B-cell-depleted T cells, or PBMCs provided the cDNA or gDNA that served as material.

Original processing methods: Reference gene primer amplification yielded estimated nucleated cell counts. Here immunoSEQ multiplex PCR was the method, and the copy in TCRdb shows in-frame clones only, minus some. V and J calls and clone size come straight from that table; D and trimming were deduced from the DNA. The sample records around 170,000 clones, about 80% being singletons. V and J are TRBV5-5 and TRBJ2-1; TRBD2 matches 9 bases. What was sequenced was peripheral blood. This sequence was found in a man between 70 and 80 years old who had recovered from COVID-19. This CDR3 is CASSARTSEVNEQFF. As DNA, the CDR3 is TGTGCCAGCAGCGCCAGGACTAGCGAGGTCAATGAGCAGTTCTTC.